The 24 T cell receptor beta chains below all came from one sample that was sequenced in a study of radiotherapy plus CTLA-4 blockade in lung cancer. TCRdb keeps only in-frame clones here, not all; method: immunoSEQ multiplex PCR. This sample has some 66,000 clones, with over 75% found just once. The starting material was peripheral blood, obtained from a patient treated with radiotherapy plus ipilimumab. The receptors derive from a human donor with non-small cell lung cancer who had a partial response to radiotherapy plus ipilimumab.

The chain joins TRBV9 to TRBJ2-3; the D is unclear. Deletions cut 0 bases from V and 4 bases from J, with 12 bases between. Germline loops: CDR1 SGDLS, CDR2 YYNGEE. The CDR3 is made up of 15 amino acids. The CDR3 sequence is CASSVGGLVADTQYF. CDR3 nucleotide sequence: TGTGCCAGCAGCGTAGGAGGATTAGTCGCAGATACGCAGTATTTT.

This chain links TRBV9 with TRBJ1-4; weak D call: TRBD1 (5 bases). The V gene's germline CDR1 is SGDLS and CDR2 YYNGEE. This CDR3 spans 15 amino acids. Trimming shortened V by 0 bases and J by 7 bases, and 13 bases separated the two germline ends. CDR3 nucleotide sequence: TGTGCCAGCAGCGTAGGGGGGGAACTGGCTGAAAAACTGTTTTTT. Amino acids: CASSVGGELAEKLFF.

V usage is TRBV10-1 and J usage is TRBJ2-2; D is perhaps TRBD2 (5 bases). V was pared by 8 bases and J by 4 bases, with 17 bases between. Per the germline V gene, CDR1 is WNHNN and CDR2 is SYGVQD (reference sequence). The CDR3 loop spans 15 amino acids. CDR3 sequence: CASSRVVGATGELFF. CDR3 coding DNA: TGCGCCAGCTCCCGCGTGGTGGGAGCCACCGGGGAGCTGTTTTTT.

J is TRBJ2-1 and V is TRBV29-1; 12 nucleotides agree with TRBD2. Germline V gives CDR1 SQVTM, CDR2 ANQGSEA. This CDR3 is built from 14 residues. V dropped 7 bases and J dropped 4; count of bases not matched to a gene: 5. The chain's CDR3 is CSETSGSIYNEQFF. The CDR3 DNA is TGCAGCGAGACTAGCGGGAGTATTTACAATGAGCAGTTCTTC.

A few counts support this clone. The CDR3 sequence is CASSGATSGGYEQYF. CDR3 nucleotides: TGTGCCAGCAGTGGAGCGACTAGCGGGGGCTACGAGCAGTACTTC. The chain uses TRBV6-1 and TRBJ2-7, with TRBD2 matching 12 bases. Germline CDR1 MNHNS, CDR2 SASEGT. The CDR3 runs to 15 residues. Trimming cost V 4 bases and J 3 bases; bases outside gene matches: 4.

The V and J genes are TRBV27 and TRBJ2-7; TRBD2 might be the D (5 bases). CDR1 MNHEY and CDR2 SMNVEV come from the germline V gene (reference sequence). CDR3 length: 13 residues. V was shortened by 4 bases and J by 0 bases, with 7 bases between the two germline ends. The CDR3 coding sequence is TGTGCCAGCAGTTGGGAGAGCTCCTACGAGCAGTACTTC. This translates into CASSWESSYEQYF.

J is TRBJ2-4 and V is TRBV18; D may be TRBD1 (5 bases). CDR1 and CDR2 from the germline V gene are KGHSH and LQKENI. The CDR3 length is 13 residues. The V end lost 2 bases, the J end lost 6 bases, and 8 bases lay between the germline ends. Here the CDR3 reads CASSPSQGNIQYF. CDR3 coding DNA: TGTGCCAGCTCACCAAGCCAGGGAAACATTCAGTACTTC.

The J gene is TRBJ2-7, the V gene TRBV10-3; D perhaps matches TRBD2 (6 bases). Trimming cost V 8 bases and J 1 base, with 15 bases left between them. The V gene's germline CDR1 is ENHRY and CDR2 SYGVKD. The CDR3 runs 14 residues. DNA of the CDR3: TGTGCCATCGCGGGGACTGGGCGGTCCTACGAGCAGTACTTC. Residues: CAIAGTGRSYEQYF.

This chain joins TRBV15 and TRBJ2-1; 7 bases match TRBD2. V trimming: 5 bases; J trimming: 12 bases; junction bases outside the gene matches: 16. Germline-derived CDR1 and CDR2 are LNHNV and YYDKDF (reference sequence). The CDR3 covers 15 residues. The CDR3 loop is CATSFGTTPRLGQFF. CDR3 sequence (DNA): TGTGCCACCAGCTTCGGGACTACCCCCCGGCTGGGGCAGTTCTTC.

The chain links TRBV10-2 to TRBJ1-5; 7 nucleotides match TRBD1. J gave up 3 bases and V 6 bases, and 8 bases lay outside the gene matches. Germline V gene sequence: CDR1 WSHSY, CDR2 SAAADI. The CDR3 consists of 15 residues. This chain's CDR3 is CASSPGQAINQPQHF. CDR3 DNA: TGCGCCAGCAGCCCCGGACAGGCGATCAATCAGCCCCAGCATTTT.

The rearrangement uses TRBV5-6 and TRBJ2-1, with 10 bases fitting TRBD2. The CDR3 runs to 15 residues. J lost 8 bases, V lost 0 bases, and 5 bases had no gene match. CDR1 SGHDT and CDR2 YYEEEE come from the germline V gene. CDR3 DNA sequence: TGTGCCAGCAGCTTGGGAGGACTAGCGGCAGATGAGCAGTTCTTC. This encodes CASSLGGLAADEQFF.

The chain links TRBV11-2 to TRBJ2-7; TRBD1 aligns across 10 bases. The V and J ends lost 7 bases and 0 bases, in that order; junction bases with no gene match: 15. The CDR3 contains 18 residues. Germline V gene sequence: CDR1 SGHAT, CDR2 FQNNGV. The CDR3 protein is CASTTQFRGQGDSYEQYF. CDR3 bases: TGTGCCAGCACCACACAGTTCAGAGGACAGGGGGACTCCTACGAGCAGTACTTC.

The J gene is TRBJ2-3, the V gene TRBV4-1; D perhaps matches TRBD2 (6 bases). V was pared by 1 base and J by 4 bases, with 12 bases between. The CDR3 is made up of 15 amino acids. The germline CDR1 and CDR2 sequences are MGHRA and YSYEKL. The CDR3 nucleotides are TGCGCCAGCAGCCAAGGGACTATCAAACCAGATACGCAGTATTTT. Amino acid sequence: CASSQGTIKPDTQYF.

This chain links TRBV29-1 with TRBJ2-7; tentatively, D is TRBD2 (5 bases). The CDR3 runs 12 residues. Germline V gene data show CDR1 as SQVTM and CDR2 as ANQGSEA. The V end was cut by 1 base, the J end by 7 bases, with 11 bases between. CDR3 in amino acids: CSVEGSRREQYF. The CDR3 DNA is TGCAGCGTTGAAGGATCCAGGAGGGAGCAGTACTTC.

In its sample, this clone was seen a few times. This chain links TRBV5-1 with TRBJ2-1; D might be TRBD1 (6 bases). Trimming took off 4 bases at V and 4 bases at J, with 15 bases between the two ends. Germline CDR1 and CDR2: SGHRS and YFSETQ. CDR3 size: 15 residues. In nucleotides, the CDR3 is TGCGCCAGCAGCGCGGACAGTCTGGGGTACAATGAGCAGTTCTTC. Protein product: CASSADSLGYNEQFF.

This clone appeared a few times. The V gene is TRBV10-1, the J gene TRBJ2-7, with 8 nucleotides matching TRBD1. The CDR3 has 13 residues. J gave up 3 bases and V 5 bases, and 3 bases lay outside the gene matches. The germline V gene encodes CDR1 WNHNN and CDR2 SYGVQD (reference sequence). CDR3: CASSLTGDYEQYF. The CDR3 DNA is TGCGCCAGCAGTTTGACAGGGGACTACGAGCAGTACTTC.

The rearrangement uses TRBV7-6 and TRBJ1-3; 8 bases map to TRBD1. The CDR3 is 16 residues long. The junction had 3 bases not matched to a gene; V was cut back by 2 bases and J by 0 bases. Germline loops: CDR1 SGHVS, CDR2 FNYEAQ. CDR3 DNA: TGTGCCAGCAGCTTAACCGGGACAGGCTCTGGAAACACCATATATTTT. It is translated as CASSLTGTGSGNTIYF.

The chain employs TRBV27 and TRBJ1-1; 9 bases agree with TRBD1. The CDR3 totals 16 residues. Germline V gene lookup returns CDR1 MNHEY and CDR2 SMNVEV (reference sequence). The V segment lost 5 bases and the J segment 4 bases; nucleotides outside the gene matches: 11. The CDR3 spells CASSVPGQGRGTEAFF. The DNA of the CDR3 is TGTGCCAGCAGTGTACCGGGACAGGGAAGGGGCACTGAAGCTTTCTTT.

The J gene is TRBJ1-2, the V gene TRBV9; possibly TRBD1 for D (6 bases). Trimming shortened V by 0 bases and J by 8 bases, and 17 bases separated the two germline ends. The CDR3 totals 15 residues. Germline lookup yields CDR1 SGDLS and CDR2 YYNGEE. CDR3 coding DNA: TGTGCCAGCAGCGTAGCTACGTGGCAGGGGCTGGGCTACACCTTC. Its protein is CASSVATWQGLGYTF.

This chain links TRBV28 with TRBJ1-3, with D hard to call. The CDR3 sequence is 14 residues long. The V gene's germline CDR1 is MDHEN and CDR2 SYDVKM. The V gene lost 6 bases and the J gene lost 1 base, with 10 bases spanning the gap. The CDR3 region has the DNA TGTGCCAGCAGCAGGCCACGGTCTGGAAACACCATATATTTT. This codes for CASSRPRSGNTIYF. Variable domain in full (rest from reference TRBV28 and TRBJ1-3): DVKVTQSSRYLVKRTGEKVFLECVQDMDHENMFWYRQDPGLGLRLIYFSYDVKMKEKGDIPEGYSVSREKKERFSLILESASTNQTSMYLCASSRPRSGNTIYFGEGSWLTVV.

The V call is TRBV6-5, the J call TRBJ2-1; TRBD1 matches 8 bases. Germline CDR1 reads MNHEY; CDR2 reads SVGAGI. This CDR3 has 14 residues. The trim removed 1 base at V and 7 bases at J, leaving 3 bases unmatched. DNA for the CDR3: TGTGCCAGCAGTTACTTGACAGGGGTTAATGAGCAGTTCTTC. Its protein is CASSYLTGVNEQFF.

The chain employs TRBV19 and TRBJ1-5, with D maybe TRBD1 (5 bases). Germline V gene data show CDR1 as LNHDA and CDR2 as SQIVND (reference sequence). This CDR3 contains 16 residues. Between the trimmed V and J ends, which lost 5 bases and 0 bases, there was a span of 14 bases. This CDR3 reads CASSWWGGYSNQPQHF. CDR3 in DNA: TGTGCCAGTAGTTGGTGGGGCGGTTATAGCAATCAGCCCCAGCATTTT.

This sequence joins TRBV18 and TRBJ2-3, with a possible D match to TRBD1 (6 bases). Trimming stripped 8 bases from V and 4 bases from J, with 16 bases between. CDR1 is KGHSH and CDR2 is LQKENI in the germline V gene. The CDR3 consists of 14 residues. The DNA for the CDR3 is TGTGCCAGCCTGACGACAGGTTCCCCAGATACGCAGTATTTT. Translated: CASLTTGSPDTQYF.

V and J are TRBV27 and TRBJ2-1; TRBD2 is a possible D gene (6 bases). This CDR3 is built from 16 residues. Germline V gene sequence: CDR1 MNHEY, CDR2 SMNVEV (reference sequence). V was shortened by 6 bases and J by 3 bases, with 18 bases between the two germline ends. In DNA form, the CDR3 reads TGTGCCAGCAGATCCCAGCGGGTGGGGTTCTACAATGAGCAGTTCTTC. Translated: CASRSQRVGFYNEQFF.